The sequence of this T cell receptor (beta chain) was determined in a study of shared clonotypes between healthy human individuals. The CDR3 covers 16 residues. The germline gives CDR1 SQVTM, CDR2 ANQGSEA. The trim removed 3 bases at V and 3 bases at J, leaving 7 bases unmatched. Selected positively for CCR7 and CD45RO-negative, naive CD8 cells excluded terminally differentiated effector memory CD45RA+ cells. Only in-frame clones appear in the TCRdb table, and some are missing; sequencing was by immunoSEQ multiplex PCR. The sample has 1.5 million to 2.5 million clones, 85% to 95% seen once; the top ten hold around 1%.

This clonotype was sampled from a man in his late teens or twenties in good health. This rearrangement joins TRBV29-1 to TRBJ2-2, with 10 bases matching TRBD2. Sequenced: naive CD8+ T cells sorted from blood. CDR3 in DNA: TGCAGCGTTGAGGGCTTGCTAGCGGGGGACACCGGGGAGCTGTTTTTT. The encoded protein is CSVEGLLAGDTGELFF.